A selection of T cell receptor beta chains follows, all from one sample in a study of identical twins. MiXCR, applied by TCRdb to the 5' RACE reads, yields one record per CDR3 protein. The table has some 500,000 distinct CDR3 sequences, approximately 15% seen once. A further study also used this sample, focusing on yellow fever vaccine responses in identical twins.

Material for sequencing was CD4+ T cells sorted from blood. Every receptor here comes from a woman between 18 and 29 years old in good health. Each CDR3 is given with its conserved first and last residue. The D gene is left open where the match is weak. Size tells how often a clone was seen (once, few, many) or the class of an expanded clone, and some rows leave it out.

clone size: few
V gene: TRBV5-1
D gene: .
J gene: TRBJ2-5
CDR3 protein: CASSSLEEGRETQYF
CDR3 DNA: TGCGCCAGCAGCTCCTTAGAGGAGGGGCGAGAGACCCAGTACTTC

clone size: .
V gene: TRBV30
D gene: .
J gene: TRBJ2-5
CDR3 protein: CAWSVRRYQETQYF
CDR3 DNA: TGTGCCTGGAGTGTAAGACGGTACCAAGAGACCCAGTACTTC

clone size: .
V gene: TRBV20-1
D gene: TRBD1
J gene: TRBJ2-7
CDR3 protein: CSAFPGQGREQYF
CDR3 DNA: TGCAGTGCCTTCCCGGGACAGGGGCGAGAGCAGTACTTC

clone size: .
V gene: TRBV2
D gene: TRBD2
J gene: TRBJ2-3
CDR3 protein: CASSEREGDTQYF
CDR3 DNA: TGTGCCAGCAGTGAACGGGAGGGGGATACGCAGTATTTT

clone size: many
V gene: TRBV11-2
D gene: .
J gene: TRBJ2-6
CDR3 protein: CASSLVASGANVLTF
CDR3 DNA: TGTGCCAGCAGCTTGGTTGCATCTGGGGCCAACGTCCTGACTTTC

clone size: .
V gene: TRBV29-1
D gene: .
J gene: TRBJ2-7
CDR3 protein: CSVKSGYEQYF
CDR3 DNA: TGCAGCGTTAAATCAGGGTACGAGCAGTACTTC

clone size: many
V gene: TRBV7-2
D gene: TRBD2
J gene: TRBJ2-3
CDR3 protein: CASSGGRASNTQYF
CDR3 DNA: TGTGCCAGCAGCGGCGGGAGGGCGTCAAATACGCAGTATTTT

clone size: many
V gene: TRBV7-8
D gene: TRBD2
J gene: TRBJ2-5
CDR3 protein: CASSLLAGGPGETQYF
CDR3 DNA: TGTGCCAGCAGCTTACTAGCGGGAGGGCCTGGGGAGACCCAGTACTTC

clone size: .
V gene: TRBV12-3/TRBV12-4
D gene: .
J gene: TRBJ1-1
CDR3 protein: CASSMKGITEAFF
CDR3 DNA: TGTGCCAGCAGTATGAAGGGGATCACTGAAGCTTTCTTT

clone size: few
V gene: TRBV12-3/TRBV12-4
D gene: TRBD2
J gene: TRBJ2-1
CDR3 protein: CASSFPGTSPPEQFF
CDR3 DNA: TGTGCCAGCAGTTTTCCGGGGACTAGTCCCCCTGAGCAGTTCTTC

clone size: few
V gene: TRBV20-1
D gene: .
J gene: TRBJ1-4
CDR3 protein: CSALGSRSPEKLFF
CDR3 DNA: TGCAGTGCCCTAGGGTCCCGGTCCCCTGAAAAACTGTTTTTT

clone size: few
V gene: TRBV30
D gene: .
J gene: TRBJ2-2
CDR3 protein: CAWSGGKRKTGELFF
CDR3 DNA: TGTGCCTGGAGTGGGGGGAAAAGGAAGACCGGGGAGCTGTTTTTT

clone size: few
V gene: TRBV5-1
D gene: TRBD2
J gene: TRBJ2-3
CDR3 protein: CASSLALAVDTQYF
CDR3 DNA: TGCGCCAGCAGCTTGGCCCTAGCGGTGGATACGCAGTATTTT

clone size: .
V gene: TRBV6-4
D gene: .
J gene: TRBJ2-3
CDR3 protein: CASSIEEGTDTQYF
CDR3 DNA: TGTGCCAGCTCCATAGAAGAGGGCACAGATACGCAGTATTTT

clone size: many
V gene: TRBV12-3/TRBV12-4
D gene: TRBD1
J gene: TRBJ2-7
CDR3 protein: CASSLVTGTGFSYEQYF
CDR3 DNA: TGTGCCAGCAGTTTGGTCACCGGGACAGGGTTTTCCTACGAGCAGTACTTC

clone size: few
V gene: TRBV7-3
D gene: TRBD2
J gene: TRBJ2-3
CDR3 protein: CASSPRPGLVTDTQYF
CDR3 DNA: TGTGCCAGCAGCCCGCGGCCGGGACTAGTCACAGATACGCAGTATTTT

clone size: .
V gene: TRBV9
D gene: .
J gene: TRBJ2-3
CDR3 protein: CASSVGQQSNTDTQYF
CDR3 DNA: TGTGCCAGCAGCGTAGGGCAGCAGTCGAACACAGATACGCAGTATTTT

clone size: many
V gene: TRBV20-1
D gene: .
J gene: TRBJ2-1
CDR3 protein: CSARIPGFRGGNEQFF
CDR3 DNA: TGCAGTGCTAGGATTCCAGGGTTTCGGGGTGGCAATGAGCAGTTCTTC

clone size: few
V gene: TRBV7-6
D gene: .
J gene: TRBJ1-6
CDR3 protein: CASSHGSDSPLHF
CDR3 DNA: TGTGCCAGCAGTCACGGGTCTGATTCACCCCTCCACTTT

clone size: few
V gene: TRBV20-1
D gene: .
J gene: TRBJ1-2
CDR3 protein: CSASLSQSDGYTF
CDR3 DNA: TGCAGTGCTAGTCTTTCCCAGTCGGACGGCTACACCTTC

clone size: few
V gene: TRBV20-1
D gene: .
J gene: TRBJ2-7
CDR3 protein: CSASPSTGRGYF
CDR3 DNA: TGCAGTGCTAGCCCATCCACAGGGAGAGGCTACTTC

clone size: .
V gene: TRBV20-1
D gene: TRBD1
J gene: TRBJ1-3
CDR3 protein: CSAPGQGGNTIYF
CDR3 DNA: TGCAGTGCCCCGGGACAGGGGGGAAACACCATATATTTT

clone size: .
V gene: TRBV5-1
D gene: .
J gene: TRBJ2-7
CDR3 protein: CASSEGVSYEQHF
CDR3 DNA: TGCGCCAGCAGCGAGGGGGTCTCCTACGAGCAGCACTTC

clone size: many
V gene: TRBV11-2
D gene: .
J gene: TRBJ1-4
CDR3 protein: CASSSLATNEKLFF
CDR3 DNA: TGTGCCAGCAGCTCGCTTGCAACTAATGAAAAACTGTTTTTT

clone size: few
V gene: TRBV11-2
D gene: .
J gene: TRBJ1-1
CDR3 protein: CASSPERPYTEAFF
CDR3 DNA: TGTGCCAGCAGCCCCGAGAGGCCGTACACTGAAGCTTTCTTT

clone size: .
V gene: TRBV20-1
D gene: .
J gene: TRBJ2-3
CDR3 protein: CSTTGYTDTQYF
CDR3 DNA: TGCAGTACTACAGGGTACACAGATACGCAGTATTTT

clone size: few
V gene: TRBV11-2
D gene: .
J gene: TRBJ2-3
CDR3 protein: CASSFTGPTPDTQYF
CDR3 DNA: TGTGCCAGCAGCTTTACAGGGCCGACCCCAGATACGCAGTATTTT

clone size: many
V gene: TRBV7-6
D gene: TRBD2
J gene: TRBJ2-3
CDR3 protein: CASSLEGGRPTDTQYF
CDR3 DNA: TGTGCCAGCAGCTTAGAGGGAGGGAGGCCCACAGATACGCAGTATTTT

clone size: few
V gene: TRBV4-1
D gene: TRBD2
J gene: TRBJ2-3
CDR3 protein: CASSHNPGTRGTDTQYF
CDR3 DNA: TGCGCCAGCAGTCACAACCCCGGGACTAGAGGAACAGATACGCAGTATTTT

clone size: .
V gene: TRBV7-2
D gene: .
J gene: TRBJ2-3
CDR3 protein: CASSFQGGDTQYF
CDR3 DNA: TGTGCCAGCAGCTTTCAGGGGGGAGATACGCAGTATTTT

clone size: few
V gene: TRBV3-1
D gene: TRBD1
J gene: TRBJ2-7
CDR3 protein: CASSPKGAGEQYF
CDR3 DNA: TGTGCCAGCAGCCCCAAGGGGGCAGGGGAGCAGTACTTC

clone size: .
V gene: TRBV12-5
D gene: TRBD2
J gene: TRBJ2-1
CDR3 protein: CASGSGLAANNEQFF
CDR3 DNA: TGTGCTAGTGGTTCGGGACTAGCGGCAAACAATGAGCAGTTCTTC

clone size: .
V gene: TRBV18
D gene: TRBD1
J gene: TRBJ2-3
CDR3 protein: CASSPGTATDTQYF
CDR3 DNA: TGTGCCAGCTCACCCGGGACAGCCACAGATACGCAGTATTTT

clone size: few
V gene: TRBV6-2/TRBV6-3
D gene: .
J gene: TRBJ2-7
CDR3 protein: CANGTYEQYF
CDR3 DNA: TGTGCCAACGGAACCTACGAGCAGTACTTC

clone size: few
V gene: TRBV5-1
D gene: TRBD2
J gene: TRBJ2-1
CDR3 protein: CASSFLSAGGYNEQFF
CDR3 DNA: TGCGCCAGCAGCTTTTTATCGGCGGGGGGGTACAATGAGCAGTTCTTC

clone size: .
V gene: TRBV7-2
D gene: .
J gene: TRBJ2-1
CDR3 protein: CASSTRPGTYNEQFF
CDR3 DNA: TGTGCCAGCAGCACCCGCCCGGGCACCTACAATGAGCAGTTCTTC

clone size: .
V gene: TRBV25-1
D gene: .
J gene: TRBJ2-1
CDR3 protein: CASKPPGHIYNEQFF
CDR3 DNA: TGTGCCAGCAAACCCCCGGGACATATCTACAATGAGCAGTTCTTC

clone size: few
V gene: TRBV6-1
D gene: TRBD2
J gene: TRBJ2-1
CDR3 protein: CASSPLAGGLSEQFF
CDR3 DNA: TGTGCCAGCAGTCCCCTAGCGGGGGGGTTGTCTGAGCAGTTCTTC

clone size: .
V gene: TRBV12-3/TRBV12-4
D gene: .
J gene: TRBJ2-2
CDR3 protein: CASSLSTYVGELFF
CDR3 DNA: TGTGCCAGCAGTTTATCGACCTATGTTGGGGAGCTGTTTTTT

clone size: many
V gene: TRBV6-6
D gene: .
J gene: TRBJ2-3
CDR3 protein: CASSLYRQSTDTQYF
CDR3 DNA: TGTGCCAGCAGCCTTTATCGACAGAGCACAGATACGCAGTATTTT